This TCR beta chain came from a study of T cells in Graves' hyperthyroidism and ophthalmopathy. Graves' hyperthyroidism was deemed stable absent ophthalmopathy progression within 18 months. Patients showing uncontrolled infection, other autoimmune disease, pregnancy or lactation were ineligible. The authors took PBMCs from 10 ml fresh peripheral blood. This clonotype turned up a few times. Antigen specificity is unknown. The CDR3 spans 15 residues. Deletions cut 5 bases from V and 2 bases from J, with 14 bases between. Germline lookup yields CDR1 MGHRA and CDR2 YSYEKL. Study outcomes and limitations: Blood also contained most expanded thyroid clonotypes above 0.001.

The CDR3 regions of TCR beta were amplified from RNA transcripts. The primer set for the first-round RT-PCR of the TCR CDR3 was HTBI. TCRdb re-called the multiplex PCR reads through MiXCR, storing one row per CDR3 protein. The sample lists roughly 400,000 distinct CDR3 sequences, 20% to 25% occurring once. Sequencing was performed on blood. The chain couples TRBV4-1 to TRBJ2-3, with D possibly being TRBD1 (6 bases). The receptor comes from a man in his fifties with Graves' hyperthyroidism. The CDR3 here is CASSRTVYFTDTQYF. CDR3 DNA sequence: TGCGCCAGCAGCAGGACAGTTTATTTCACAGATACGCAGTATTTT.